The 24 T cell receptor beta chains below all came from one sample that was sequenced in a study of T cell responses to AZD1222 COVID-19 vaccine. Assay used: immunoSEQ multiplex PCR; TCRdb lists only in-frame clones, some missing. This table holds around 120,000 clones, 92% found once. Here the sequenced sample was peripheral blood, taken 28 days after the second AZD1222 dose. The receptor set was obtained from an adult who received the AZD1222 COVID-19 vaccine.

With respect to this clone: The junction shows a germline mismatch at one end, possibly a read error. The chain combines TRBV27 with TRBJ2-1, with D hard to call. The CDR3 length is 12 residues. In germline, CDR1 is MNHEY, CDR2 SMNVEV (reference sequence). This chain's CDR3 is CRNSRINNEQFF. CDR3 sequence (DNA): TGCAGGAACAGTAGAATTAACAATGAGCAGTTCTTC.

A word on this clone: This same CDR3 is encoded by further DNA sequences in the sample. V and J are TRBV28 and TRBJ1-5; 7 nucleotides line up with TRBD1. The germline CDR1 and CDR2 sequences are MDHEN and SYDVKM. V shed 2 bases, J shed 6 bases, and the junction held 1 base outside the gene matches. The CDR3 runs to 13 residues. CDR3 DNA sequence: TGTGCCAGCAGTTTAGAGGGGGCTCAGCCCCAGCATTTT. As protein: CASSLEGAQPQHF.

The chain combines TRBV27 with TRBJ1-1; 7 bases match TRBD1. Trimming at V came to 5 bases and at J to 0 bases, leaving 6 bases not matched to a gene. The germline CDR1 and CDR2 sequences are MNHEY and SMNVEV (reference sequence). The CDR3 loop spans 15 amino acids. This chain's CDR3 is CASSPRQGVNTEAFF. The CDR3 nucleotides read TGTGCCAGCAGTCCCCGACAGGGAGTGAACACTGAAGCTTTCTTT.

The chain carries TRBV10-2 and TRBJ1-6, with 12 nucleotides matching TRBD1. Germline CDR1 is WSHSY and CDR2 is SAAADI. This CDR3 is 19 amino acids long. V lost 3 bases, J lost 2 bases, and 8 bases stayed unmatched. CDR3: CASSDPGQGARPYNSPLHF. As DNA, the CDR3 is TGCGCCAGCAGTGATCCGGGACAGGGGGCGCGGCCCTATAATTCACCCCTCCACTTT.

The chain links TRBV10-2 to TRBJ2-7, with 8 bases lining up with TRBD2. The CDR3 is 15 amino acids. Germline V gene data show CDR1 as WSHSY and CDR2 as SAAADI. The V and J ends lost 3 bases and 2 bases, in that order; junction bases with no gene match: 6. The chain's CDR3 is CASSDLAGGPYEQYF. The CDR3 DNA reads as TGCGCCAGCAGTGATCTGGCGGGGGGACCCTACGAGCAGTACTTC.

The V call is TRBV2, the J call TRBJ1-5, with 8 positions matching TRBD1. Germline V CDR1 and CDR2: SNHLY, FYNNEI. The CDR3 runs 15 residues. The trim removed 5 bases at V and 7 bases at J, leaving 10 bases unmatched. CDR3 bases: TGTGCCAGCAGTCTAGAAGACAGGGGCGGACAGCCCCAGCATTTT. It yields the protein CASSLEDRGGQPQHF. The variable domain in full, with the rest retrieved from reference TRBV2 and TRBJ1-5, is EPEVTQTPSHQVTQMGQEVILRCVPISNHLYFYWYRQILGQKVEFLVSFYNNEISEKSEIFDDQFSVERPDGSNFTLKIRSTKLEDSAMYFCASSLEDRGGQPQHFGDGTRLSIL.

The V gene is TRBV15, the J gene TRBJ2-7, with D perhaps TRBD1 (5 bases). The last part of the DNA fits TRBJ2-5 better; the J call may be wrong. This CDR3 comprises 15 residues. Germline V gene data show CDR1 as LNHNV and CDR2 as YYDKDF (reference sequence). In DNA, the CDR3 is TGTGCCACCAGGAGAAGGGGCGAGATACAAGAGACCCAGTACTTC. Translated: CATRRRGEIQETQYF.

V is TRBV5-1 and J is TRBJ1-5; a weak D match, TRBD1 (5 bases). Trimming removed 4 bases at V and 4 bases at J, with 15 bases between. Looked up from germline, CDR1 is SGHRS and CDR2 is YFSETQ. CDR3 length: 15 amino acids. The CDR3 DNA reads TGCGCCAGCAGCCCCGTGGGAGGGGCTAATCAGCCCCAGCATTTT. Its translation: CASSPVGGANQPQHF. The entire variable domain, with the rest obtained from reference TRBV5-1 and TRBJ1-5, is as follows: KAGVTQTPRYLIKTRGQQVTLSCSPISGHRSVSWYQQTPGQGLQFLFEYFSETQRNKGNFPGRFSGRQFSNSRSEMNVSTLELGDSALYLCASSPVGGANQPQHFGDGTRLSIL.

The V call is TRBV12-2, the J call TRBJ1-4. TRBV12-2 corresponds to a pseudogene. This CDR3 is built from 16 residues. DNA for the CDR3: TGTGCAAGTCGCAGACCCCCCAGAGCAACTAATGAAAAACTGTTTTTT. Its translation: CASRRPPRATNEKLFF.

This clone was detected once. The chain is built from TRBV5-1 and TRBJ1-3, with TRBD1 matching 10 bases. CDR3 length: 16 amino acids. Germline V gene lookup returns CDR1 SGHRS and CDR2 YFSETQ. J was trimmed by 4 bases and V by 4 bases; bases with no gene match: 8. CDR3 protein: CASSTRTGGNGNTIYF. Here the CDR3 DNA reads TGCGCCAGCAGCACAAGGACAGGGGGAAACGGAAACACCATATATTTT.

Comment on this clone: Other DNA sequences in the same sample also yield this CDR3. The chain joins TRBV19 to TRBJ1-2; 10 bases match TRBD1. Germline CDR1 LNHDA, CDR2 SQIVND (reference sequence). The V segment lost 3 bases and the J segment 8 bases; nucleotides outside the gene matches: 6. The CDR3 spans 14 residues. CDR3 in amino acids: CASSIGQGVRGYTF. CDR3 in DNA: TGTGCCAGTAGTATCGGACAGGGGGTGAGGGGCTACACCTTC. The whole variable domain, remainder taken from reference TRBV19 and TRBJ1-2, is DGGITQSPKYLFRKEGQNVTLSCEQNLNHDAMYWYRQDPGQGLRLIYYSQIVNDFQKGDIAEGYSVSREKKESFPLTVTSAQKNPTAFYLCASSIGQGVRGYTFGSGTRLTVV.

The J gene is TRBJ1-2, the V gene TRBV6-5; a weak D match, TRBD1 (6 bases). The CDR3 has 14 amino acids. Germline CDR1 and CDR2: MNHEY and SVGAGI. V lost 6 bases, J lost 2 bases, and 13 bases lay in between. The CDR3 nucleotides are TGTGCCAGCAGCCGTGGGGGGGCGAACTATGGCTACACCTTC. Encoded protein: CASSRGGANYGYTF.

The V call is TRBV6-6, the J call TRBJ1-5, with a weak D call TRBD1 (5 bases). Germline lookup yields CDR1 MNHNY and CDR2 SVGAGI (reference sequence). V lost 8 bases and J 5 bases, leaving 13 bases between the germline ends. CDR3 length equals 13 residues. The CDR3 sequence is CASVRLGDQPQHF. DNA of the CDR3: TGTGCCAGCGTGAGGCTAGGGGATCAGCCCCAGCATTTT.

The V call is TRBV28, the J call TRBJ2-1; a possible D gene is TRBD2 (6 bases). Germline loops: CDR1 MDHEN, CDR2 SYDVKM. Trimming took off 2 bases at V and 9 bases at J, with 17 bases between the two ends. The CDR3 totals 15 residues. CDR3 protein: CASSLGGTGGSEQFF. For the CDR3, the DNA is TGTGCCAGCAGTTTAGGAGGGACCGGAGGGAGTGAGCAGTTCTTC.

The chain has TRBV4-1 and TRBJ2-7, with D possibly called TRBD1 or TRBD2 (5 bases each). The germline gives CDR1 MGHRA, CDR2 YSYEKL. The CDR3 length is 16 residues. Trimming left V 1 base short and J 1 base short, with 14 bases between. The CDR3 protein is CASSQVGAGLSYEQYF. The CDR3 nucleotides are TGCGCCAGCAGCCAAGTCGGGGCAGGGTTGTCCTACGAGCAGTACTTC.

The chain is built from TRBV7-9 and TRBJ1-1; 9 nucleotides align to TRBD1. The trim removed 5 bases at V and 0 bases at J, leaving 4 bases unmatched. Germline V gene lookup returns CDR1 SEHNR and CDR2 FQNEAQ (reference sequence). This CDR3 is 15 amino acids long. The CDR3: CASSPDRGMNTEAFF. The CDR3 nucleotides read TGTGCCAGCAGCCCGGACAGGGGCATGAACACTGAAGCTTTCTTT.

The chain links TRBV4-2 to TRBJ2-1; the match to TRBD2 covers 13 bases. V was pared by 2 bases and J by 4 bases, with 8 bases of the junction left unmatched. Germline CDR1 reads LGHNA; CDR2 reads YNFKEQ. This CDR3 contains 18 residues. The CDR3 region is CASSQTTSGGWRYNEQFF. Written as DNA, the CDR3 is TGTGCCAGCAGCCAAACGACTAGCGGGGGGTGGCGGTACAATGAGCAGTTCTTC.

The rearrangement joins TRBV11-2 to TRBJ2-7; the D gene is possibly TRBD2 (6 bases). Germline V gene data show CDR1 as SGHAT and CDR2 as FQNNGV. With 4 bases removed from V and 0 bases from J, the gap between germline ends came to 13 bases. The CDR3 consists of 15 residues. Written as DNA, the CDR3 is TGTGCCAGCAGCTATAACCGGGACTCCTCCTACGAGCAGTACTTC. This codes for CASSYNRDSSYEQYF.

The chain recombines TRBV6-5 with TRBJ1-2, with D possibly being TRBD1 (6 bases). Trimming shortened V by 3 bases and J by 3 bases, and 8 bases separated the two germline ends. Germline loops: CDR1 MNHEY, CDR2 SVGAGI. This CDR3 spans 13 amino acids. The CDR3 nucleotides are TGTGCCAGCAGTTATGAGGGGGACTATGGCTACACCTTC. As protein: CASSYEGDYGYTF.

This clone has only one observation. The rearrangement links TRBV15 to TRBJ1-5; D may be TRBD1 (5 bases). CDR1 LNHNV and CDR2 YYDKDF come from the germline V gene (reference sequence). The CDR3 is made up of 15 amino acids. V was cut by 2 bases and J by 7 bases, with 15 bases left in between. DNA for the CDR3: TGTGCCACCAGCAGAAGGATGGGGGGAGGGCAGCCCCAGCATTTT. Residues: CATSRRMGGGQPQHF.

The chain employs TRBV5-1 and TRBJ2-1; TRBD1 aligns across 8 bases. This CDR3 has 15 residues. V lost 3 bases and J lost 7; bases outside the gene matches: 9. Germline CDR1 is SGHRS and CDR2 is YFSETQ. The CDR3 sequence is CASSSQGARENEQFF. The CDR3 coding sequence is TGCGCCAGCAGCTCCCAGGGGGCGCGAGAGAATGAGCAGTTCTTC.

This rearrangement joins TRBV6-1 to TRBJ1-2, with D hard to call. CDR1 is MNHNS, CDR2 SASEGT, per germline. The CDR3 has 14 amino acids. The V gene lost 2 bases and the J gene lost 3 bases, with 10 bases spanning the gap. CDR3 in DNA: TGTGCCAGCAGTGAATTGGGGAGGCACTATGGCTACACCTTC. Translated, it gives CASSELGRHYGYTF.

In DNA, the CDR3 is TGTGCCAGCAGGGGGGATAATTCACCCCTCCACTTT. The encoded protein is CASRGDNSPLHF. The V gene is TRBV2, the J gene TRBJ1-6, with D perhaps TRBD1 (5 bases). Looked up from germline, CDR1 is SNHLY and CDR2 is FYNNEI. Trimming pared 6 bases from V and 5 bases from J, leaving 5 bases between. The CDR3 extends over 12 amino acids.

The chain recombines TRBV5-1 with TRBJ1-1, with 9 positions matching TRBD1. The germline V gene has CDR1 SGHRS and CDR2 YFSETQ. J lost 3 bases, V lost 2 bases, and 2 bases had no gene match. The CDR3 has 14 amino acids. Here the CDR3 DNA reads TGCGCCAGCAGCTTACAGGGGGCCGACACTGAAGCTTTCTTT. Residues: CASSLQGADTEAFF.